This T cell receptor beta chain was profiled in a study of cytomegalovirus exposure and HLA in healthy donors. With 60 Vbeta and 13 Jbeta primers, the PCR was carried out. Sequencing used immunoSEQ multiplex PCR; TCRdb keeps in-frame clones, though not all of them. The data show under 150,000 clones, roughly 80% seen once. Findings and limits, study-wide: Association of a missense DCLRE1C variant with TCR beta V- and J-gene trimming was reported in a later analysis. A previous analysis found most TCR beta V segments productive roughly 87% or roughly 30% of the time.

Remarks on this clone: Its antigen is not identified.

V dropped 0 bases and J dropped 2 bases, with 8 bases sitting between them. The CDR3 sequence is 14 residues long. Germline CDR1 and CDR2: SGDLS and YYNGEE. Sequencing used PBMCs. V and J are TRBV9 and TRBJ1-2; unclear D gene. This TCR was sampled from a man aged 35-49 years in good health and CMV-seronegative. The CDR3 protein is CASSVDSLNYGYTF. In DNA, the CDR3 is TGTGCCAGCAGCGTAGACTCGTTAAACTATGGCTACACCTTC.